This T cell receptor beta chain was captured in a study of blood T cell repertoires in COVID-19. Study context: The United States, Italy and Spain were the sources of the acute and convalescent COVID-19 samples. The analysed material was cDNA or gDNA that came from T cells, B-cell-depleted T cells, or PBMCs.

Participants reported their clinical history, and cohort assignment relied on those reports. Each recovered donor of Cohort 3 presented with two negative PCRs, clearance, or symptom resolution. The repertoire was sequenced with immunoSEQ multiplex PCR; TCRdb's copy has only in-frame clones and lacks some. The sample carries some 220,000 clones, roughly 90% recorded once. The CDR3 loop spans 16 amino acids. Germline-derived CDR1 and CDR2 are ENHRY and SYGVKD. The V gene lost 3 bases and the J gene lost 4 bases, with 16 bases spanning the gap. The receptor comes from a woman aged 30 to 39 who had recovered from COVID-19. The genes are TRBV10-3 and TRBJ1-3, with D perhaps matching TRBD1 (5 bases). The specimen was PBMCs or T cells enriched from blood (not recorded which). The CDR3 sequence: CAISDGQGGLGNTIYF. DNA of the CDR3: TGTGCCATCAGTGATGGGCAGGGAGGGCTCGGAAACACCATATATTTT.